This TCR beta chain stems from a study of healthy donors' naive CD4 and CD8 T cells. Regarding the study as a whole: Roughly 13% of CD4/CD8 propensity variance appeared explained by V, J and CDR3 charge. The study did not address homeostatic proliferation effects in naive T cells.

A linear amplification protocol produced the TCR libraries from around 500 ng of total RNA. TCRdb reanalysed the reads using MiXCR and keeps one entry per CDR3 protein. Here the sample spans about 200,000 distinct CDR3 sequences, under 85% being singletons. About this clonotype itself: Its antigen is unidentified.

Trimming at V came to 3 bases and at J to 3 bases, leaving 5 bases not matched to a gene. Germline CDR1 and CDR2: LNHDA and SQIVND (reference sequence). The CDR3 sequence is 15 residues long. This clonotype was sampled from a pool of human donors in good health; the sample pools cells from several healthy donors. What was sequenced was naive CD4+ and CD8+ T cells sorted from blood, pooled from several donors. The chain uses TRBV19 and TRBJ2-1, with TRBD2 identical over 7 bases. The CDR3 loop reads CASSISSGVYNEQFF. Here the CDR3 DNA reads TGTGCCAGTAGTATCTCTAGCGGAGTCTACAATGAGCAGTTCTTC.